Each of the 10 T cell receptor beta chains below was sequenced from the same sample in a study of siplizumab effects on memory and regulatory T cells. Sequencing used immunoSEQ multiplex PCR; TCRdb keeps in-frame clones, though not all of them. The data contain more than 95,000 clones, approximately 94% of them seen just once; the ten biggest clones take up about 0.32%. The sample comprised CD4+ T cells sorted from blood. Receptors were obtained from a human donor in good health.

The rearrangement joins TRBV4-2 to TRBJ1-1; TRBD1 is a possible D gene (5 bases). This CDR3 spans 13 amino acids. V was shortened by 0 bases and J by 5 bases, with 7 bases between the two germline ends. CDR1 and CDR2 from the germline V gene are LGHNA and YNFKEQ. The CDR3 protein is CASSQEWGTEAFF. The CDR3 DNA reads TGTGCCAGCAGCCAAGAGTGGGGGACTGAAGCTTTCTTT.

The chain couples TRBV19 to TRBJ2-4; 10 positions match TRBD2. Germline V gene data show CDR1 as LNHDA and CDR2 as SQIVND (reference sequence). The CDR3 length is 16 residues. Trimming cost V 3 bases and J 3 bases; bases outside gene matches: 5. CDR3 amino acids: CASSMLAGAVKNIQYF. The CDR3 DNA follows: TGTGCCAGTAGTATGCTAGCGGGAGCTGTCAAAAACATTCAGTACTTC.

This clone was observed once. The chain links TRBV29-1 to TRBJ1-2; TRBD1 agrees at 7 bases. V was clipped by 6 bases and J by 8 bases; unmatched bases: 9. The germline CDR1 and CDR2 sequences are SQVTM and ANQGSEA. The CDR3 runs to 12 residues. The CDR3 sequence is CSVVGDSGGYTF. The CDR3, as DNA: TGCAGCGTCGTAGGGGACAGTGGCGGCTACACCTTC.

The V gene is TRBV30, the J gene TRBJ2-7; 7 bases agree with TRBD2. The germline V gene encodes CDR1 GTSNPN and CDR2 SVGIG (reference sequence). Trimming took 4 bases from V and 0 from J; bases not matched to a gene: 3. CDR3 length: 13 amino acids. The CDR3 is CAWTREPSYEQYF. Written as DNA, the CDR3 is TGTGCCTGGACGCGGGAGCCCTCCTACGAGCAGTACTTC.

The chain has TRBV11-2 and TRBJ1-1; 8 nucleotides align to TRBD1. The V gene end was trimmed by 5 bases and the J gene end by 4 bases; junction bases not matched to a gene: 9. The CDR3 spans 15 residues. Germline CDR1 SGHAT, CDR2 FQNNGV. CDR3 residues: CASSPLWTGSTEAFF. For the CDR3, the DNA is TGTGCCAGCAGCCCCCTATGGACAGGGAGCACTGAAGCTTTCTTT. The full variable domain, rest sourced from reference TRBV11-2 and TRBJ1-1, is EAGVAQSPRYKIIEKRQSVAFWCNPISGHATLYWYQQILGQGPKLLIQFQNNGVVDDSQLPKDRFSAERLKGVDSTLKIQPAKLEDSAVYLCASSPLWTGSTEAFFGQGTRLTVV.

The rearrangement uses TRBV19 and TRBJ1-1; D uncertain. The germline V gene encodes CDR1 LNHDA and CDR2 SQIVND (reference sequence). The CDR3 is made up of 14 amino acids. Trimming left V 7 bases short and J 1 base short, with 13 bases between. Here the CDR3 reads CASNYRVQNTEAFF. DNA of the CDR3: TGTGCCAGTAATTATCGGGTTCAGAACACTGAAGCTTTCTTT.

V usage is TRBV4-2 and J usage is TRBJ2-7; 8 positions match TRBD1. Trimming cost V 1 base and J 5 bases; bases outside gene matches: 7. Per germline, CDR1 LGHNA and CDR2 YNFKEQ. The CDR3 runs 15 residues. The CDR3, as DNA: TGTGCCAGCAGCCAAGGAAGGACAGGGCGCGACGAGCAGTACTTC. Its protein product is CASSQGRTGRDEQYF.

In its sample, this clone was seen once. The gene calls are TRBV5-1 and TRBJ2-3; D remains ambiguous. CDR1 is SGHRS and CDR2 is YFSETQ in the germline V gene. The ends were cut back, 1 base at V and 0 bases at J, with 3 bases in the middle. The CDR3 consists of 13 residues. The DNA for the CDR3 is TGCGCCAGCAGCTTGCCTAGCACAGATACGCAGTATTTT. Its protein product is CASSLPSTDTQYF.

V usage is TRBV18 and J usage is TRBJ2-1, with 9 bases lining up with TRBD1. The V and J ends lost 4 bases and 8 bases, in that order; junction bases with no gene match: 0. The CDR3 has 12 residues. The V gene's germline CDR1 is KGHSH and CDR2 LQKENI. DNA for the CDR3: TGTGCCAGCTCACGACAGGGGGATGAGCAGTTCTTC. Protein product: CASSRQGDEQFF. Together with reference TRBV18 and TRBJ2-1, the CDR3 gives the full variable domain: NAGVMQNPRHLVRRRGQEARLRCSPMKGHSHVYWYRQLPEEGLKFMVYLQKENIIDESGMPKERFSAEFPKEGPSILRIQQVVRGDSAAYFCASSRQGDEQFFGPGTRLTVL.

The chain carries TRBV19 and TRBJ2-2; 13 nucleotides line up with TRBD2. Germline V gene lookup returns CDR1 LNHDA and CDR2 SQIVND (reference sequence). The CDR3 length is 15 residues. J gave up 4 bases and V 6 bases, and 2 bases lay outside the gene matches. CDR3 nucleotide sequence: TGTGCCAGTAGCGGACTAGCGGGAGCCACCGGGGAGCTGTTTTTT. Translated: CASSGLAGATGELFF.